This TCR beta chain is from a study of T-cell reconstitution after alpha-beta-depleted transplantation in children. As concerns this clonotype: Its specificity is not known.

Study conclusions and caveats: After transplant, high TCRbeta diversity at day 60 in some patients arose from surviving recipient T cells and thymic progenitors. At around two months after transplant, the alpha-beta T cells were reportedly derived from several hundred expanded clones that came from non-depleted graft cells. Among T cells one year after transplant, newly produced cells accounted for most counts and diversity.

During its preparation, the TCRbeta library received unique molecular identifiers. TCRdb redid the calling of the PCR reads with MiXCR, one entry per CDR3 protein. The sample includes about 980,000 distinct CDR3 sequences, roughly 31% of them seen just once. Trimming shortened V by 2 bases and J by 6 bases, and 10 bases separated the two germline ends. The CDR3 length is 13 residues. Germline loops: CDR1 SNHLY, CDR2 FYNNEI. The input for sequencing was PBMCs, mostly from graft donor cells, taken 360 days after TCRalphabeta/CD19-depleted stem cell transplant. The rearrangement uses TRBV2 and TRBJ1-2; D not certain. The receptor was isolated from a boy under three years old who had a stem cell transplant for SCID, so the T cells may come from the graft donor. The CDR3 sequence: CASSEQQKNGYTF. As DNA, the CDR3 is TGTGCCAGCAGTGAACAACAGAAGAATGGCTACACCTTC.